This TCR beta chain was retrieved from a study of T cell changes during pregnancy in multiple sclerosis. The ends were cut back, 5 bases at V and 7 bases at J, with 11 bases in the middle. Germline V CDR1 and CDR2: SGHNT, YENEEA. This CDR3 comprises 13 residues. Generated by immunoSEQ multiplex PCR, the TCRdb table keeps only in-frame clones and is missing some. The sample lists over 100,000 clones; 92% were seen once. Here the sequenced sample was peripheral blood, taken in the third trimester of pregnancy. The sequence came from a female donor with multiple sclerosis, enrolled in a pregnancy study. The J gene is TRBJ2-2, the V gene TRBV11-3; D gene ambiguous. The CDR3: CASSPSEFGELFF. CDR3 sequence (DNA): TGTGCCAGCAGCCCCAGCGAGTTCGGGGAGCTGTTTTTT. The whole variable domain, filled in from reference TRBV11-3 and TRBJ2-2, reads EAGVVQSPRYKIIEKKQPVAFWCNPISGHNTLYWYLQNLGQGPELLIRYENEEAVDDSQLPKDRFSAERLKGVDSTLKIQPAELGDSAVYLCASSPSEFGELFFGEGSRLTVL.